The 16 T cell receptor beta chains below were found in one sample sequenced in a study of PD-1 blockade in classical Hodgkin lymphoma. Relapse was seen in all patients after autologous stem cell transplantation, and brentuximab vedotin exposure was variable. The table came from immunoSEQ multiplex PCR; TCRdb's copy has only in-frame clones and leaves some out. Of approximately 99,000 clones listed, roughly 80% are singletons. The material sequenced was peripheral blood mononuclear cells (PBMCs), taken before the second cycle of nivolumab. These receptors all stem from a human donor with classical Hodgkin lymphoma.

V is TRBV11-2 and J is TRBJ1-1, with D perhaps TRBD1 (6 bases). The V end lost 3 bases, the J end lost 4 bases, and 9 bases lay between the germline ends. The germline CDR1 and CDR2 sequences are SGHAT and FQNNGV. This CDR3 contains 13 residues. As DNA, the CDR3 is TGTGCCAGCAGCTTCGGGGGCGGCACTGAAGCTTTCTTT. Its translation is CASSFGGGTEAFF.

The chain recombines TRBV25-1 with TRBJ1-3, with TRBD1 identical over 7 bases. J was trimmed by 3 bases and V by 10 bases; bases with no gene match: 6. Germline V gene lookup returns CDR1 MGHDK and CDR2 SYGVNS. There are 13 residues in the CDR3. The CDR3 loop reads CANRQGCGNTIYF. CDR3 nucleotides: TGTGCCAACAGACAGGGTTGTGGAAACACCATATATTTT.

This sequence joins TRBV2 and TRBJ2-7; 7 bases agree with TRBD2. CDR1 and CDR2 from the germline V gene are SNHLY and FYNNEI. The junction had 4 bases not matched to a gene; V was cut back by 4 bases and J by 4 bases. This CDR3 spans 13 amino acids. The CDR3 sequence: CASSAGGGYEQYF. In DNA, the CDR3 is TGTGCCAGCAGTGCGGGAGGTGGGTACGAGCAGTACTTC.

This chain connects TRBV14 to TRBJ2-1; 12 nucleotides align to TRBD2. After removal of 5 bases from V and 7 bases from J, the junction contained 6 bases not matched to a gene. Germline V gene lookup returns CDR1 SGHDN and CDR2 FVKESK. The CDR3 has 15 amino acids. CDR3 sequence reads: CASSNLAGGWNEQFF. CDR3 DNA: TGTGCCAGCAGCAACCTAGCGGGAGGGTGGAATGAGCAGTTCTTC.

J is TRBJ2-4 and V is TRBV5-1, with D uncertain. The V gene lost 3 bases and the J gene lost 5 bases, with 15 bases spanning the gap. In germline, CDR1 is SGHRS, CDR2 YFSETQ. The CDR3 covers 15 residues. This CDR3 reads CASSWTPGVENIQYF. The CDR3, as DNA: TGCGCCAGCAGCTGGACCCCTGGGGTCGAAAACATTCAGTACTTC.

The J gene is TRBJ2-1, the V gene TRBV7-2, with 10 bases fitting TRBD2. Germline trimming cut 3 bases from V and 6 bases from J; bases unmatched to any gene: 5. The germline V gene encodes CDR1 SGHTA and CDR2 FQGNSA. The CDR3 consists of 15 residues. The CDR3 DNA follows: TGTGCCAGCAGCTTTCTGGGACTAGCGTCCAATGAGCAGTTCTTC. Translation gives CASSFLGLASNEQFF.

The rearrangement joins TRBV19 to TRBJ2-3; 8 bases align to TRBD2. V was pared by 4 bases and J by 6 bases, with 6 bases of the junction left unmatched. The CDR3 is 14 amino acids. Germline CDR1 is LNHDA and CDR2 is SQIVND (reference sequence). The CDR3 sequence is CASSNREGVDTQYF. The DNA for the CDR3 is TGTGCCAGTAGTAATCGGGAGGGAGTGGATACGCAGTATTTT.

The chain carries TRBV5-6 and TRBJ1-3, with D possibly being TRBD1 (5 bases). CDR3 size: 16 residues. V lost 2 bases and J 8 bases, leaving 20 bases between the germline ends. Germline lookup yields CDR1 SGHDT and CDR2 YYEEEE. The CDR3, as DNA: TGTGCCAGCAGCTTCAGACCGGGACGGGGGATAGACACCATATATTTT. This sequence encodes CASSFRPGRGIDTIYF.

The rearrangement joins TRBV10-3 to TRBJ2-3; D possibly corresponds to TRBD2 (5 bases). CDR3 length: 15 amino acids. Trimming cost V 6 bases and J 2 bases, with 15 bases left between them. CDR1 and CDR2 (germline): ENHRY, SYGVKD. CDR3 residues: CAISDARVSTDTQYF. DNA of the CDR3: TGTGCCATCAGCGACGCGCGGGTCTCCACAGATACGCAGTATTTT.

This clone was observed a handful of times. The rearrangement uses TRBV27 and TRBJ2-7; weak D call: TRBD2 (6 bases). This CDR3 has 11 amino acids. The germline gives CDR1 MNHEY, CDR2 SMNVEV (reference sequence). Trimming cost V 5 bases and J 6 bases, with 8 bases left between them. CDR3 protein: CASSNGGEQYF. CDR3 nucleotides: TGTGCCAGCAGTAACGGGGGCGAGCAGTACTTC.

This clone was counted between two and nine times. The CDR3 DNA is TGTGCCAGCACCCCCGGGACAGATTTAAGGCAGACCCAGTACTTC. It specifies CASTPGTDLRQTQYF. The chain couples TRBV2 to TRBJ2-5; 7 bases align to TRBD1. The CDR3 loop spans 15 amino acids. The V gene end was trimmed by 7 bases and the J gene end by 6 bases; junction bases not matched to a gene: 14. Per germline, CDR1 SNHLY and CDR2 FYNNEI.

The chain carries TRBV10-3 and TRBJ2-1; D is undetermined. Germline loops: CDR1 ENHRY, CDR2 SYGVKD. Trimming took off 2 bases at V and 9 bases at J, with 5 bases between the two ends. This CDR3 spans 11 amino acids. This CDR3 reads CAISEVVEQFF. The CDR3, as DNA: TGTGCCATCAGTGAGGTAGTTGAGCAGTTCTTC.

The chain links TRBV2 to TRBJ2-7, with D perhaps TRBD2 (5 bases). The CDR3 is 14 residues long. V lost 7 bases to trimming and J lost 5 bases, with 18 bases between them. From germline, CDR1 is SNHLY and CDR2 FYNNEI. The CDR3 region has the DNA TGTGCCAGCACTCCGGACTTAACGGGAAACGAGCAGTACTTC. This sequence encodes CASTPDLTGNEQYF.

The CDR3, as DNA: TGTGCCTGGAGTGTGGACAGATACTATGGCTACACCTTC. Protein: CAWSVDRYYGYTF. J is TRBJ1-2 and V is TRBV30, with a tentative D call TRBD1 (6 bases). In germline, CDR1 is GTSNPN, CDR2 SVGIG (reference sequence). This CDR3 is built from 13 residues. V gave up 0 bases and J gave up 3 bases, with 8 bases separating them.

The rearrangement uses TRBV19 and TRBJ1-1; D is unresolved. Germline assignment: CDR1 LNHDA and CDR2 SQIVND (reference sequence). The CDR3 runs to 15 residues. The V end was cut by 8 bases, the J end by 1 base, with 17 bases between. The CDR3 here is CASFEPGRPNTEAFF. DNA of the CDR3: TGTGCCAGTTTCGAACCCGGACGGCCGAACACTGAAGCTTTCTTT. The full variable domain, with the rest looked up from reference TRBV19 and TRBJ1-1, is DGGITQSPKYLFRKEGQNVTLSCEQNLNHDAMYWYRQDPGQGLRLIYYSQIVNDFQKGDIAEGYSVSREKKESFPLTVTSAQKNPTAFYLCASFEPGRPNTEAFFGQGTRLTVV.

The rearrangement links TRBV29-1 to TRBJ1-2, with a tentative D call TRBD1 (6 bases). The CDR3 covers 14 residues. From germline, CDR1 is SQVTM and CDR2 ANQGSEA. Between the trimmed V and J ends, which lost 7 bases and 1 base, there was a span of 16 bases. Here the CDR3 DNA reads TGCAGCGCCCAGCCGACAGGAGGTAACTATGGCTACACCTTC. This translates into CSAQPTGGNYGYTF.